This entry is about one T cell receptor beta chain. The antigen remains unidentified. Treatment described: around 19 received Ad26.COV2.S at low or high dose, single or two shots; 5 received placebo; per-sample allocation not given. The investigators took samples on day 63 after the first vaccine or placebo injection. Donation was by an adult aged 18-55 years who was in Boston. Clones were sequenced by immunoSEQ multiplex PCR, and TCRdb holds only the in-frame ones, with some missing. This repertoire shows around 340,000 clones, approximately 90% found once; its top ten account for around 5%. This specimen belongs to a study of Ad26.COV2.S vaccination and SARS-CoV-2 variants. General study findings and limits: It was found that vaccine and placebo recipients had similar non-spike TCR breadth.

Here the sequenced sample was peripheral blood, taken in a trial of Ad26.COV2.S vaccine versus placebo. This TCR was sampled from a person aged 18 to 59 who received the Ad26.COV2.S COVID-19 vaccine or a placebo.

The CDR3 nucleotides are TGTGCCTGGAGTCGGAAGGGGGACTACAATGAGCAGTTCTTC. Its translation is CAWSRKGDYNEQFF. J is TRBJ2-1 and V is TRBV30; possible D gene TRBD1, 6 bases. This CDR3 is built from 14 residues. Trimming removed 2 bases from V and 3 bases from J, with 11 bases in between. Germline lookup yields CDR1 GTSNPN and CDR2 SVGIG (reference sequence). The whole variable domain, remainder taken from reference TRBV30 and TRBJ2-1, is SQTIHQWPATLVQPVGSPLSLECTVEGTSNPNLYWYRQAAGRGLQLLFYSVGIGQISSEVPQNLSASRPQDRQFILSSKKLLLSDSGFYLCAWSRKGDYNEQFFGPGTRLTVL.